These 22 T cell receptor beta chains originate from one sample sequenced in a study of glioma-infiltrating T cells. TCR alpha and beta CDR3 regions were amplified from RNA using iRepertoire nested multiplex PCR. Each CDR3 protein gets one entry after TCRdb re-called the multiplex PCR reads with MiXCR. The profile shows about 190,000 distinct CDR3 sequences, roughly 32% of them singletons. Sequenced: glioma tissue, nonneoplastic brain tissue, or PBMCs (not recorded which). The receptor set was obtained from a human donor with low-grade glioma or glioblastoma, undergoing nonglioma brain surgery, or in good health (not recorded which).

This clonotype has ten or more counts. This rearrangement joins TRBV20-1 to TRBJ2-7; 13 bases agree with TRBD2. CDR1 and CDR2 (germline): DFQATT, SNEGSKA (reference sequence). The J segment lost 4 bases and the V segment lost 6 bases, leaving 3 bases of the junction unmatched. The CDR3 spans 13 residues. The CDR3 coding sequence is TGCAGTGCGGGACTAGCGGGGCCTTACGAGCAGTACTTC. Its translation: CSAGLAGPYEQYF.

The rearrangement uses TRBV4-2 and TRBJ2-7; 7 nucleotides align to TRBD1. Germline CDR1 reads LGHNA; CDR2 reads YNFKEQ. The V and J ends lost 0 bases and 3 bases, in that order; junction bases with no gene match: 2. The CDR3 has 14 residues. The CDR3 DNA follows: TGTGCCAGCAGCCAAGACACAGGGGACTACGAGCAGTACTTC. Amino acids: CASSQDTGDYEQYF.

There are many counts of this clonotype. This chain connects TRBV7-7 to TRBJ2-7; no definite D call. CDR1 SSHAT and CDR2 FNYEAQ come from the germline V gene (reference sequence). The CDR3 is 8 amino acids. Trimming removed 10 bases at V and 3 bases at J, with 1 base between. This chain's CDR3 is CANYEQYF. The CDR3 region has the DNA TGTGCCAACTACGAGCAGTACTTC.

A word on this clonotype: Possible read error: a much larger clone is one base away. The chain links TRBV10-3 to TRBJ1-2; maybe TRBD1 (5 bases). The V gene's germline CDR1 is ENHRY and CDR2 SYGVKD. The CDR3 is 14 amino acids. V dropped 5 bases and J dropped 2 bases, with 12 bases sitting between them. The CDR3, as DNA: TGTGCCATCAGTCACTTAGACAGCAACTATGGCTACACCTTC. Translation: CAISHLDSNYGYTF.

Many counts were recorded for this clonotype. The chain employs TRBV28 and TRBJ1-1; D not resolved. V was shortened by 7 bases and J by 0 bases, with 9 bases between the two germline ends. CDR3 length: 13 residues. CDR1 is MDHEN and CDR2 is SYDVKM in the germline V gene. The CDR3 sequence: CASTTPLNTEAFF. CDR3 sequence (DNA): TGTGCCAGCACCACGCCCTTGAACACTGAAGCTTTCTTT.

This clonotype was picked up many times. The CDR3 nucleotides are TGTGCCAGCAGTTTGCCTCCGGGACAGAACTTATACAATCAGCCCCAGCATTTT. Encoded protein: CASSLPPGQNLYNQPQHF. The V and J genes are TRBV28 and TRBJ1-5, with 7 bases fitting TRBD1. There are 18 residues in the CDR3. The germline V gene has CDR1 MDHEN and CDR2 SYDVKM. With V trimmed by 3 bases and J by 3 bases, 14 bases remained unmatched.

Comments on this clonotype: This clone may be a read error of a much larger clone one base away. It is likely a read error, because the conserved phenylalanine at the end of the CDR3 is missing. The chain combines TRBV29-1 with TRBJ1-1; D remains unclear. Germline CDR1 SQVTM, CDR2 ANQGSEA. The V gene lost 3 bases and the J gene lost 4 bases, with 9 bases spanning the gap. The CDR3 extends over 12 amino acids. CDR3 sequence reads: CSVEPLGTEAFL. CDR3 nucleotides: TGCAGCGTTGAGCCCCTGGGCACTGAAGCTTTCCTT.

This clonotype came up many times. The chain couples TRBV6-2 or TRBV6-3 to TRBJ2-1, with 9 bases fitting TRBD2. This CDR3 region has 16 residues. Germline V lookup: CDR1 MNHEY, CDR2 SVGEGT. J was trimmed by 2 bases and V by 3 bases; bases with no gene match: 5. This CDR3 is CASSYLLAGPYNEQFF. Written as DNA, the CDR3 is TGTGCCAGCAGTTATCTCCTAGCGGGACCCTACAATGAGCAGTTCTTC.

This clonotype has more than one count but fewer than ten. The chain carries TRBV7-9 and TRBJ2-5; D possibly matches TRBD1 or TRBD2 (5 bases each). Trimming removed 5 bases from V and 3 bases from J, with 16 bases in between. This CDR3 has 15 residues. Germline loops: CDR1 SEHNR, CDR2 FQNEAQ (reference sequence). The CDR3 is CASSLSGTLKETQYF. CDR3 nucleotide sequence: TGTGCCAGCAGCCTATCCGGGACGCTTAAAGAGACCCAGTACTTC. Together with reference TRBV7-9 and TRBJ2-5, the CDR3 gives the full variable domain: DTGVSQNPRHKITKRGQNVTFRCDPISEHNRLYWYRQTLGQGPEFLTYFQNEAQLEKSRLLSDRFSAERPKGSFSTLEIQRTEQGDSAMYLCASSLSGTLKETQYFGPGTRLLVL.

Ten or more counts support this clonotype. Germline and junction disagree at one end, which may indicate a read error. V gene TRBV7-9 combines with J gene TRBJ2-1, with D uncertain. Per germline, CDR1 SEHNR and CDR2 FQNEAQ (reference sequence). This CDR3 contains 13 residues. DNA for the CDR3: TGTGCCGGCAGCCCACCTACTTGGCATGAGCAGTTCTTC. Residues: CAGSPPTWHEQFF. Complete variable domain (other parts from reference TRBV7-9 and TRBJ2-1): DTGVSQNPRHKITKRGQNVTFRCDPISEHNRLYWYRQTLGQGPEFLTYFQNEAQLEKSRLLSDRFSAERPKGSFSTLEIQRTEQGDSAMYLCAGSPPTWHEQFFGPGTRLTVL.

The CDR3 loop is CSASLAGGYEQYF. The CDR3 nucleotides are TGCAGTGCTTCACTAGCGGGAGGGTACGAGCAGTACTTC. J is TRBJ2-7 and V is TRBV20-1; 13 bases are a match to TRBD2. This CDR3 spans 13 amino acids. Per the germline V gene, CDR1 is DFQATT and CDR2 is SNEGSKA (reference sequence). The J segment lost 4 bases and the V segment lost 5 bases, leaving 2 bases of the junction unmatched.

On this clonotype: A much more abundant neighbour one base away suggests this may be a read error. The V call is TRBV11-1, the J call TRBJ1-1; TRBD1 matches at 11 bases. The CDR3 is made up of 15 amino acids. Trimming at V came to 3 bases and at J to 4 bases, leaving 4 bases not matched to a gene. Germline CDR1 is SGHAT and CDR2 is FQDESV (reference sequence). CDR3 sequence (DNA): TGTGCCAGCAGCTTCCGGGACAGGGGGAGCACTGAAGCTTTCTTT. Its translation is CASSFRDRGSTEAFF.

V gene TRBV15 combines with J gene TRBJ2-7; maybe TRBD2 (6 bases). Trimming pared 5 bases from V and 4 bases from J, leaving 12 bases between. This CDR3 comprises 13 residues. CDR1 LNHNV and CDR2 YYDKDF come from the germline V gene (reference sequence). The CDR3 DNA follows: TGTGCCACCAGCGGATCCCGGGGGTACGAGCAGTACTTC. It codes for CATSGSRGYEQYF.

Of note for this clonotype: The conserved phenylalanine or tryptophan is not found at the CDR3 terminus, so this likely reflects a read error. The chain is built from TRBV27 and TRBJ1-2; 9 nucleotides agree with TRBD1. From germline, CDR1 is MNHEY and CDR2 SMNVEV (reference sequence). The CDR3 extends over 14 amino acids. The CDR3 sequence: CVSSTGQGYYGYTL. The DNA for the CDR3 is TGTGTCAGCAGTACGGGACAGGGATACTATGGCTACACCTTA.

There are many counts of this clonotype. J is TRBJ2-7 and V is TRBV28; 7 nucleotides align to TRBD2. V lost 4 bases to trimming and J lost 10 bases; unmatched junction nucleotides: 13. Per the germline V gene, CDR1 is MDHEN and CDR2 is SYDVKM. The CDR3 extends over 14 amino acids. CDR3 loop: CASSSPLRAGAQYF. The DNA for the CDR3 is TGTGCCAGCAGTTCCCCCCTACGGGCGGGAGCCCAGTACTTC.

This sequence joins TRBV18 and TRBJ2-7, with a tentative D call TRBD2 (5 bases). The CDR3 has 13 residues. In germline, CDR1 is KGHSH, CDR2 LQKENI. Trimming removed 6 bases at V and 5 bases at J, with 14 bases between. The CDR3 reads CASSALAPNEQYF. The CDR3 DNA is TGTGCCAGCTCGGCGCTAGCTCCGAACGAGCAGTACTTC. Drawing the rest from reference TRBV18 and TRBJ2-7, the complete variable domain is NAGVMQNPRHLVRRRGQEARLRCSPMKGHSHVYWYRQLPEEGLKFMVYLQKENIIDESGMPKERFSAEFPKEGPSILRIQQVVRGDSAAYFCASSALAPNEQYFGPGTRLTVT.

The sample holds many counts of this clonotype. The V gene is TRBV12-3 or TRBV12-4, the J gene TRBJ1-5, with 7 bases lining up with TRBD1. There are 16 residues in the CDR3. J gave up 3 bases and V 4 bases, and 9 bases lay outside the gene matches. CDR3 loop: CASSYGTALNNQPQHF. In DNA, the CDR3 is TGTGCCAGCAGTTACGGGACAGCTCTCAACAATCAGCCCCAGCATTTT.

Remarks on this clonotype: A much bigger clone sits one base away, suggesting this may be a read error. V and J are TRBV19 and TRBJ2-3; 9 bases map to TRBD2. The germline V gene has CDR1 LNHDA and CDR2 SQIVND (reference sequence). This CDR3 has 15 residues. CDR3 in DNA: TGTGCCATTAGTATCTTTTTAGCGGGAGAAGATACGCAGTATTTT. Translated: CAISIFLAGEDTQYF.

The chain uses TRBV5-1 and TRBJ2-3; TRBD2 aligns across 7 bases. Germline values: CDR1 SGHRS, CDR2 YFSETQ. The CDR3 is 21 amino acids. Losses at the gene ends were 4 bases for V and 4 bases for J; bases not matched to a gene: 27. The CDR3 loop is CASSGIPIIRGGPKRSDTQYF. As DNA, the CDR3 is TGCGCCAGCAGCGGGATCCCCATAATACGCGGGGGACCTAAGAGATCAGATACGCAGTATTTT.

This clonotype was counted many times. The chain uses TRBV29-1 and TRBJ2-7; 7 bases match TRBD1. The CDR3 sequence is 11 residues long. The germline V gene encodes CDR1 SQVTM and CDR2 ANQGSEA. J was trimmed by 3 bases and V by 6 bases; bases with no gene match: 2. CDR3: CSVRDSYEQYF. The DNA of the CDR3 is TGCAGCGTCCGGGACAGCTACGAGCAGTACTTC.

This clonotype came up many times. The chain couples TRBV19 to TRBJ2-7; 10 bases line up with TRBD1. V shed 3 bases, J shed 3 bases, and the junction held 5 bases outside the gene matches. The germline V gene encodes CDR1 LNHDA and CDR2 SQIVND (reference sequence). CDR3 length: 15 amino acids. The CDR3, as DNA: TGTGCCAGTAGTATCTGGGGACAGGGGATCTACGAGCAGTACTTC. It specifies CASSIWGQGIYEQYF. The complete variable domain, with remaining parts taken from reference TRBV19 and TRBJ2-7, reads DGGITQSPKYLFRKEGQNVTLSCEQNLNHDAMYWYRQDPGQGLRLIYYSQIVNDFQKGDIAEGYSVSREKKESFPLTVTSAQKNPTAFYLCASSIWGQGIYEQYFGPGTRLTVT.

The rearrangement joins TRBV29-1 to TRBJ2-7, with a possible D match to TRBD1 (7 bases). The CDR3 is 14 residues long. Germline CDR1 and CDR2: SQVTM and ANQGSEA. V was shortened by 3 bases and J by 0 bases, with 12 bases between the two germline ends. The CDR3 reads CSVDTGEASYEQYF. CDR3 sequence (DNA): TGCAGCGTTGACACAGGGGAGGCCTCCTACGAGCAGTACTTC.